A single sample is the source of the 22 T cell receptor beta chains below, sequenced in a study of identical twins. TCRdb re-analysed the 5' RACE reads in MiXCR, keeping a single row per CDR3 protein. Among approximately 140,000 distinct CDR3 sequences listed, roughly 3.5% were seen once. The sequencing input was memory T cells sorted from blood. All receptors derive from a young man in good health.

This clonotype has a count of ten or more. This rearrangement joins TRBV5-5 to TRBJ1-6; D is unresolved. Germline CDR1 and CDR2: SGHKS and YYEKEE (reference sequence). This CDR3 has 16 residues. Trimming shortened V by 5 bases and J by 7 bases, and 19 bases separated the two germline ends. In DNA, the CDR3 is TGTGCCAGCAGTGCAACGACTCAGACGTTGAATTCACCCCTCCACTTT. This codes for CASSATTQTLNSPLHF.

V usage is TRBV20-1 and J usage is TRBJ2-5; TRBD2 matches at 10 bases. Germline CDR1 and CDR2: DFQATT and SNEGSKA (reference sequence). V trimming: 1 base; J trimming: 4 bases; junction bases outside the gene matches: 21. The CDR3 is 20 residues long. The CDR3 region is CSARALTILTSGSPTETQYF. The DNA for the CDR3 is TGCAGTGCTAGAGCTCTTACCATTCTGACTAGCGGGTCTCCTACAGAGACCCAGTACTTC.

This clonotype occurred many times. CDR3 amino acids: CASSADRGLASGANVLTF. CDR3 bases: TGTGCCAGCAGTGCGGACAGGGGGCTGGCCTCTGGGGCCAACGTCCTGACTTTC. V is TRBV27 and J is TRBJ2-6; 11 bases are a match to TRBD1. Germline values: CDR1 MNHEY, CDR2 SMNVEV (reference sequence). The ends lost 5 bases at V and 0 bases at J; junction bases unmatched: 6. The CDR3 consists of 18 residues.

There are many counts of this clonotype. This sequence joins TRBV12-3 or TRBV12-4 and TRBJ2-1; D is perhaps TRBD1 (6 bases). This CDR3 is 14 amino acids long. The ends were cut back, 2 bases at V and 5 bases at J, with 10 bases in the middle. In DNA form, the CDR3 reads TGTGCCAGCAGTTTACCGCAGGGGAACAATGAGCAGTTCTTC. Its protein is CASSLPQGNNEQFF.

This clonotype was observed many times. The chain combines TRBV20-1 with TRBJ2-1, with 9 bases fitting TRBD2. With V trimmed by 5 bases and J by 4 bases, 9 bases remained unmatched. The germline gives CDR1 DFQATT, CDR2 SNEGSKA (reference sequence). The CDR3 extends over 15 amino acids. The CDR3 DNA reads TGCAGTGCTCGACAATTTAGCGGGAGATACAATGAGCAGTTCTTC. Amino acid sequence: CSARQFSGRYNEQFF.

This clonotype was picked up many times. The chain carries TRBV10-3 and TRBJ2-7; D gene uncertain. The CDR3 extends over 12 amino acids. The germline V and J ends were trimmed by 0 bases and 3 bases, with 3 bases remaining between them. Germline CDR1 ENHRY, CDR2 SYGVKD. Written as DNA, the CDR3 is TGTGCCATCAGTGAGTCGAGCTACGAGCAGTACGTC. It codes for CAISESSYEQYV.

V usage is TRBV11-2 and J usage is TRBJ1-6, with a possible D match to TRBD1 (5 bases). This CDR3 has 15 amino acids. V was trimmed by 5 bases and J by 7 bases, leaving 15 bases between them. Per germline, CDR1 SGHAT and CDR2 FQNNGV. The CDR3 spells CASSDEGRRNSPLHF. CDR3 DNA sequence: TGTGCCAGCAGCGATGAGGGACGGCGAAATTCACCCCTCCACTTT.

This clonotype was recorded a few times. The rearrangement joins TRBV10-1 to TRBJ2-5; 7 bases are a match to TRBD1. V shed 3 bases, J shed 4 bases, and the junction held 2 bases outside the gene matches. This CDR3 spans 13 amino acids. CDR1 and CDR2 (germline): WNHNN, SYGVQD (reference sequence). The CDR3 nucleotides are TGCGCCAGCAGTGAACAGGGGTTAGAGACCCAGTACTTC. Translating it yields CASSEQGLETQYF.

This clonotype appeared many times. The chain employs TRBV20-1 and TRBJ2-1; 9 nucleotides agree with TRBD1. Germline-derived CDR1 and CDR2 are DFQATT and SNEGSKA (reference sequence). The length of the CDR3 is 15 residues. J gave up 1 base and V 5 bases, and 6 bases lay outside the gene matches. CDR3 sequence (DNA): TGCAGTGCTCGGGACAGGGCAGAGTCCTACAATGAGCAGTTCTTC. Translated: CSARDRAESYNEQFF.

This clonotype appeared many times. This chain connects TRBV7-2 to TRBJ2-1, with D possibly being TRBD2 (6 bases). V lost 2 bases to trimming and J lost 7 bases, with 15 bases between them. The germline V gene encodes CDR1 SGHTA and CDR2 FQGNSA. The CDR3 is made up of 15 amino acids. Written as DNA, the CDR3 is TGTGCCAGCAGCTTAACGCGCTCCGGGGGAAATGAGCAGTTCTTC. This gives the protein CASSLTRSGGNEQFF.

This clonotype showed up many times. This chain links TRBV6-5 with TRBJ2-1, with D possibly TRBD2 on 5 matching bases. The germline V and J ends were trimmed by 0 bases and 7 bases, with 10 bases remaining between them. The CDR3 length is 14 residues. Per germline, CDR1 MNHEY and CDR2 SVGAGI. This CDR3 is CASSYSRGGNEQFF. The CDR3 bases are TGTGCCAGCAGTTACTCGAGAGGAGGTAATGAGCAGTTCTTC.

In its sample, this clonotype was seen many times. V gene TRBV20-1 combines with J gene TRBJ2-5; D gene uncertain. Germline CDR1 DFQATT, CDR2 SNEGSKA (reference sequence). V was cut by 3 bases and J by 1 base, with 9 bases left in between. The CDR3 runs to 13 residues. The CDR3 loop is CSASGPSQETQYF. CDR3 nucleotides: TGCAGTGCTAGCGGACCCTCCCAAGAGACCCAGTACTTC.

This clonotype was recorded at least ten times. V is TRBV5-1 and J is TRBJ2-1; the D gene is possibly TRBD2 (5 bases). The length of the CDR3 is 15 residues. Trimming pared 4 bases from V and 0 bases from J, leaving 11 bases between. In germline, CDR1 is SGHRS, CDR2 YFSETQ. The CDR3 here is CASSPGLDSYNEQFF. CDR3 bases: TGCGCCAGCAGCCCCGGACTCGACTCCTACAATGAGCAGTTCTTC.

This clonotype was picked up a small number of times. The chain links TRBV19 to TRBJ2-5; D might be TRBD1 or TRBD2, each matching 5 bases. The CDR3 is 14 residues long. V dropped 5 bases and J dropped 3 bases, with 13 bases sitting between them. Per the germline V gene, CDR1 is LNHDA and CDR2 is SQIVND (reference sequence). CDR3 bases: TGTGCCAGTAGTGCGTGGGACGGAAAAGAGACCCAGTACTTC. Amino acid sequence: CASSAWDGKETQYF. Complete variable domain (other parts from reference TRBV19 and TRBJ2-5): DGGITQSPKYLFRKEGQNVTLSCEQNLNHDAMYWYRQDPGQGLRLIYYSQIVNDFQKGDIAEGYSVSREKKESFPLTVTSAQKNPTAFYLCASSAWDGKETQYFGPGTRLLVL.

This clonotype has at least ten counts. V usage is TRBV12-3 or TRBV12-4 and J usage is TRBJ1-2, with unresolved D. The length of the CDR3 is 14 residues. Trimming pared 2 bases from V and 3 bases from J, leaving 10 bases between. The CDR3 DNA is TGTGCCAGCAGTTTACCTAAAAGCTACTATGGCTACACCTTC. Translation: CASSLPKSYYGYTF.

This clonotype was seen many times. The rearrangement links TRBV19 to TRBJ2-5, with TRBD1 as a possible D gene (5 bases). V shed 4 bases and J shed 5 bases, with 17 bases lying between them. The length of the CDR3 is 15 residues. The germline CDR1 and CDR2 sequences are LNHDA and SQIVND (reference sequence). This CDR3 reads CASSRGQASRETQYF. CDR3 coding DNA: TGTGCCAGTAGTAGAGGACAAGCGTCGAGGGAGACCCAGTACTTC.

This clonotype showed up many times. The V and J genes are TRBV7-8 and TRBJ1-2, with D unclear. V lost 5 bases and J lost 5, with 18 bases in between. The germline V gene encodes CDR1 SGHVS and CDR2 FQNEAQ. CDR3 length: 15 amino acids. The CDR3 reads CASSTSREAAYGYTF. The DNA of the CDR3 is TGTGCCAGCAGCACCTCACGTGAAGCGGCGTATGGCTACACCTTC. Drawing the rest from reference TRBV7-8 and TRBJ1-2, the complete variable domain is GAGVSQSPRYKVAKRGQDVALRCDPISGHVSLFWYQQALGQGPEFLTYFQNEAQLDKSGLPSDRFFAERPEGSVSTLKIQRTQQEDSAVYLCASSTSREAAYGYTFGSGTRLTVV.

This clonotype was seen at least ten times. The chain combines TRBV2 with TRBJ2-7, with 7 bases aligning to TRBD1. Trimming at V came to 5 bases and at J to 2 bases, leaving 6 bases not matched to a gene. CDR1 SNHLY and CDR2 FYNNEI come from the germline V gene. The CDR3 covers 14 residues. CDR3 DNA sequence: TGTGCCAGCAGTATGGGACAGCGAACCTACGAGCAGTACTTC. Translated: CASSMGQRTYEQYF.

This clonotype was counted at least ten times. V and J are TRBV5-1 and TRBJ1-1; D is uncertain. The CDR3 length is 17 residues. V was trimmed by 0 bases and J by 2 bases, leaving 17 bases between them. CDR1 and CDR2 from the germline V gene are SGHRS and YFSETQ. CDR3 in amino acids: CASSLAAGGVFNTEAFF. The CDR3 coding sequence is TGCGCCAGCAGCTTGGCCGCGGGCGGGGTGTTTAACACTGAAGCTTTCTTT. Complete variable domain (other parts from reference TRBV5-1 and TRBJ1-1): KAGVTQTPRYLIKTRGQQVTLSCSPISGHRSVSWYQQTPGQGLQFLFEYFSETQRNKGNFPGRFSGRQFSNSRSEMNVSTLELGDSALYLCASSLAAGGVFNTEAFFGQGTRLTVV.

This clonotype was observed many times. The chain couples TRBV19 to TRBJ2-1; D could derive from TRBD1 or TRBD2 (7 bases each). Trimming pared 1 base from V and 7 bases from J, leaving 14 bases between. This CDR3 contains 15 residues. CDR1 is LNHDA, CDR2 SQIVND, per germline (reference sequence). The CDR3 loop is CASSIGQGGWNEQFF. In DNA, the CDR3 is TGTGCCAGTAGTATAGGACAGGGAGGGTGGAATGAGCAGTTCTTC.

This sequence joins TRBV2 and TRBJ2-2; no firm D call. The CDR3 totals 13 residues. Germline-derived CDR1 and CDR2 are SNHLY and FYNNEI. Trimming took 8 bases from V and 3 from J, leaving 10 bases between them. Here the CDR3 DNA reads TGTGCCAGCTCTTCACAGCACACCGGGGAGCTGTTTTTT. It is translated as CASSSQHTGELFF.

This clonotype was recorded many times. The chain uses TRBV7-9 and TRBJ2-1; a possible D gene is TRBD1 (6 bases). The CDR3 extends over 13 amino acids. Trimming took 6 bases from V and 10 from J, leaving 16 bases between them. Germline V gene lookup returns CDR1 SEHNR and CDR2 FQNEAQ (reference sequence). The CDR3: CASRETGPDEQFF. CDR3 bases: TGTGCCAGCAGGGAGACAGGCCCCGACGAGCAGTTCTTC. Using reference TRBV7-9 and TRBJ2-1 for the parts outside the CDR3, the full variable domain is DTGVSQNPRHKITKRGQNVTFRCDPISEHNRLYWYRQTLGQGPEFLTYFQNEAQLEKSRLLSDRFSAERPKGSFSTLEIQRTEQGDSAMYLCASRETGPDEQFFGPGTRLTVL.